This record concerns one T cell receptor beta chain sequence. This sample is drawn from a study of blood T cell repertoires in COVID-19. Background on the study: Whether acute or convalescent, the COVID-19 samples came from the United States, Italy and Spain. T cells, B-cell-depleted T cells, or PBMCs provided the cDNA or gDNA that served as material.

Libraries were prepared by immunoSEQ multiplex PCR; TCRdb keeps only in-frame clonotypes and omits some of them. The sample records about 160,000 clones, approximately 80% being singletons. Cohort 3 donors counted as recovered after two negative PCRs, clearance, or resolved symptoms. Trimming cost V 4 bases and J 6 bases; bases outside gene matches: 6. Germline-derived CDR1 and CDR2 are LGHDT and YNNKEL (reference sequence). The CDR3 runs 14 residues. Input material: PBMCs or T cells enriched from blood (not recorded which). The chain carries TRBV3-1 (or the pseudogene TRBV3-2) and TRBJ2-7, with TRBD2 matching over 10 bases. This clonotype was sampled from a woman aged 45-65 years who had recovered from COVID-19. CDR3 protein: CASSRLAGEGEQYF. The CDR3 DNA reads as TGTGCCAGCAGCCGCCTAGCGGGAGAGGGCGAGCAGTACTTC.